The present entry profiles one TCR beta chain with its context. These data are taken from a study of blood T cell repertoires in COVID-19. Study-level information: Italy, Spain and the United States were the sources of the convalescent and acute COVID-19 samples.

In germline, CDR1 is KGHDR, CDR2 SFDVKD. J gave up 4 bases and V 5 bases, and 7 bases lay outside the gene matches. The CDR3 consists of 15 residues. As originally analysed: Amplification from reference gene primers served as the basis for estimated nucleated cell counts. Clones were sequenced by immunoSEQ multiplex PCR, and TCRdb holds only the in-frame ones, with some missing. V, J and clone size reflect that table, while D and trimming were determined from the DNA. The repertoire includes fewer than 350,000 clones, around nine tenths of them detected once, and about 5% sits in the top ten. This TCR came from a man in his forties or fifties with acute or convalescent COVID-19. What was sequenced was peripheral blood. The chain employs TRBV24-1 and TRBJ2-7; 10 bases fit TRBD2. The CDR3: CATSALSGGAYEQYF. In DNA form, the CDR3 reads TGTGCCACCAGTGCCTTGAGCGGGGGGGCGTACGAGCAGTACTTC.